This record looks at one T cell receptor beta chain sequence and its context. V shed 4 bases, J shed 0 bases, and the junction held 6 bases outside the gene matches. Germline CDR1 reads SGHNT; CDR2 reads YYREEE (reference sequence). The CDR3 totals 16 residues. This sample stems from a study of cytomegalovirus exposure and HLA in healthy donors. 60 Vbeta and 13 Jbeta primers were used in PCR. TCRdb's table, derived via immunoSEQ multiplex PCR, lists solely in-frame clones and lacks some. The sample has about 130,000 clones; about 80% are singletons. The V call is TRBV5-4, the J call TRBJ1-4; 7 bases line up with TRBD1. The clonotype originates from a man aged 45-60 years in good health and CMV-seronegative. The specimen was PBMCs. CDR3 nucleotides: TGTGCCAGCAGCCCGGGACAGACTGCAACTAATGAAAAACTGTTTTTT. Residues: CASSPGQTATNEKLFF.